This T cell receptor (beta chain) derives from a study of blood T cell repertoires in COVID-19. Study-wide background: The United States, Italy and Spain were the sources of the acute and convalescent COVID-19 samples.

The CDR3 has 15 amino acids. The V gene's germline CDR1 is GTSNPN and CDR2 SVGIG (reference sequence). V was pared by 0 bases and J by 0 bases, with 9 bases between. Original handling: Reference gene primer amplification gave nucleated cell count estimates. Sequencing used immunoSEQ multiplex PCR; TCRdb keeps in-frame clones, though not all of them. The V and J calls and clone size are taken from that table; D and trimming were inferred from the DNA. The sample holds approximately 240,000 clones, around nine tenths seen once. Sequencing was done on a sample of peripheral blood. V is TRBV30 and J is TRBJ1-3; D uncertain. The TCR comes from a woman in her thirties or forties who had recovered from COVID-19. The CDR3 bases are TGTGCCTGGAGTGTTTACAGCAGCTCTGGAAACACCATATATTTT. This translates into CAWSVYSSSGNTIYF. The full variable domain, with the rest looked up from reference TRBV30 and TRBJ1-3, is SQTIHQWPATLVQPVGSPLSLECTVEGTSNPNLYWYRQAAGRGLQLLFYSVGIGQISSEVPQNLSASRPQDRQFILSSKKLLLSDSGFYLCAWSVYSSSGNTIYFGEGSWLTVV.